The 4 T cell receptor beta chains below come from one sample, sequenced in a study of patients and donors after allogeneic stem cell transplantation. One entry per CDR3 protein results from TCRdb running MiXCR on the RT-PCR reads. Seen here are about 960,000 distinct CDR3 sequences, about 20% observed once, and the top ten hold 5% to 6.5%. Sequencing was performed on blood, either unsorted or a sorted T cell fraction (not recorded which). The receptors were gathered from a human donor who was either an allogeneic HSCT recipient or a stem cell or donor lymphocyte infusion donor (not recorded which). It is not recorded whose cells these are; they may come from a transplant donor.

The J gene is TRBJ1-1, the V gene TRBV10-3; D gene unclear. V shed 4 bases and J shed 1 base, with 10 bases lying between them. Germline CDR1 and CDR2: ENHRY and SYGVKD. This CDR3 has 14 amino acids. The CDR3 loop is CAISGAAGNTEAFF. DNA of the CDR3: TGTGCCATCAGTGGGGCGGCGGGGAACACTGAAGCTTTCTTT.

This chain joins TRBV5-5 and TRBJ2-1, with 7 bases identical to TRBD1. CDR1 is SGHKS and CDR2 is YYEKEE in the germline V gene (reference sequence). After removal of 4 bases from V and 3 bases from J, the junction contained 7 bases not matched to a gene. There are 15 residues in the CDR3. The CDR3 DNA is TGTGCCAGCAGCGTTTACGGGACAGTCTACAATGAGCAGTTCTTC. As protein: CASSVYGTVYNEQFF.

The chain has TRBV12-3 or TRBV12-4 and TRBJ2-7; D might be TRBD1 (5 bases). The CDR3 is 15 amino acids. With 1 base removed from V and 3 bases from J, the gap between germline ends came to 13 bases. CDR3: CASSLGPRDHYEQYF. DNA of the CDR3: TGTGCCAGCAGTTTAGGACCCAGGGATCACTACGAGCAGTACTTC.

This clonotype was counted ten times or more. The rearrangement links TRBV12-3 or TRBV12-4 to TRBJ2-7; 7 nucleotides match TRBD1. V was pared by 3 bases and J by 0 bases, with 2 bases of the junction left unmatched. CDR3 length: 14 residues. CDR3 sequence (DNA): TGTGCCAGCAGTTTTCGGACAGGCTCCTACGAGCAGTACTTC. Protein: CASSFRTGSYEQYF.